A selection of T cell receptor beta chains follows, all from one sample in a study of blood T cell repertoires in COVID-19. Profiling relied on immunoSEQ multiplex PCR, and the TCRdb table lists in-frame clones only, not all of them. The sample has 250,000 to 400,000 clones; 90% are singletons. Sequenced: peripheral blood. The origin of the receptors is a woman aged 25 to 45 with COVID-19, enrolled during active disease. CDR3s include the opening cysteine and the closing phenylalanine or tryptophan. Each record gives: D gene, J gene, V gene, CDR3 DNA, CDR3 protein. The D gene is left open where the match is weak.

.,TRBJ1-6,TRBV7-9,TGTGCCAGCAGCTTAGCGGGAGGCTCACCCCTCCACTTT,CASSLAGGSPLHF
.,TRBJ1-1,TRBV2,TGTGCCAGCAGCCGTAGACTCCAGAACACTGAAGCTTTCTTT,CASSRRLQNTEAFF
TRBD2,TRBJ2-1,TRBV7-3,TGTGCCAGCAGCTTAACAGCGGGAGTCATCAATGAGCAGTTCTTC,CASSLTAGVINEQFF
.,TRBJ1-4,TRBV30,TGTGCCTGGGCCCCAGGGCCAGCTAATGAAAAACTGTTTTTT,CAWAPGPANEKLFF
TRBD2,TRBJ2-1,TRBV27,TGTGCCAGCAGTGGAGGGACTAGCGGCAATGAGCAGTTCTTC,CASSGGTSGNEQFF
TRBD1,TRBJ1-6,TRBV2,TGTGCCAGTGGACAGGTTCTCAATTCACCCCTCCACTTT,CASGQVLNSPLHF
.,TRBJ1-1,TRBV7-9,TGTGCCAGCAGCCTAGGTTCGGGGGGCACTGAAGCTTTCTTT,CASSLGSGGTEAFF
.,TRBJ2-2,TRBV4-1,TGCGCCAGCAGCCAAGGTGGAGGGTCGAACACCGGGGAGCTGTTTTTT,CASSQGGGSNTGELFF
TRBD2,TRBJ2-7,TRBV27,TGTGCCAGCAGTTTGGTTAGCGGGAGGGAATACGAGCAGTACTTC,CASSLVSGREYEQYF
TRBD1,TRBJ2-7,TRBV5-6,TGTGCCAGCAGCTTGGGGACAGGCCTTTACGAGCAGTACTTC,CASSLGTGLYEQYF
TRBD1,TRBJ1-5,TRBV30,TGTGCCTGGAGCGATCCGAGACAGGGTAGCAATCAGCCCCAGCATTTT,CAWSDPRQGSNQPQHF
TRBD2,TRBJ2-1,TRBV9,TGTGCCAGCAGCCCCCGGCTTGCTAGCGGGAGGTCTATTGAGCAGTTCTTC,CASSPRLASGRSIEQFF
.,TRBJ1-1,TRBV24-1,TGTGCCACCAGTGATTCCTATAACACTGAAGCTTTCTTT,CATSDSYNTEAFF
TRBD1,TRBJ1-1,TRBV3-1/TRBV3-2,TGTGCCAGCAGCCCGTTTAAACAGGGGCTCATGAACACTGAAGCTTTCTTT,CASSPFKQGLMNTEAFF